This T cell receptor beta chain was captured in a study of control samples from healthy donors and cancer patients. With V trimmed by 6 bases and J by 6 bases, 10 bases remained unmatched. The germline gives CDR1 MDHEN, CDR2 SYDVKM. The CDR3 has 15 amino acids. Assay used: immunoSEQ multiplex PCR; TCRdb lists only in-frame clones, some missing. The top ten hold around 28% of the sample, which has 7,000 to 8,500 clones, approximately 81% seen once. The TCR sequence derives from a man aged 70 or older with lung cancer. Source material: PBMCs. The chain carries TRBV28 and TRBJ1-2; 10 nucleotides align to TRBD1. The CDR3 reads CASRERTGGIDGYTF. The CDR3, as DNA: TGTGCCAGCAGGGAAAGGACAGGGGGAATCGATGGCTACACCTTC.